The 19 T cell receptor beta chains listed next were all sequenced from one sample in a study of T cell responses to AZD1222 COVID-19 vaccine. Only in-frame clones appear in the TCRdb table, and some are missing; sequencing was by immunoSEQ multiplex PCR. Of over 150,000 clones in the sample, about nine tenths were seen once. This specimen was peripheral blood, taken on day 0 of AZD1222 vaccination. The receptors derive from an adult in good health.

The rearrangement uses TRBV18 and TRBJ1-3; 7 bases match TRBD1. The CDR3 covers 16 residues. With 4 bases clipped from V and 4 bases from J, the junction kept 10 bases outside the gene matches. Germline V gives CDR1 KGHSH, CDR2 LQKENI. The CDR3, as DNA: TGTGCCAGCTCACGGGAAGACAGGGAATTGGGAAACACCATATATTTT. Its protein product is CASSREDRELGNTIYF.

This chain links TRBV4-1 with TRBJ1-6; 9 bases agree with TRBD1. CDR3 length: 19 amino acids. The J segment lost 2 bases and the V segment lost 5 bases, leaving 13 bases of the junction unmatched. Germline assignment: CDR1 MGHRA and CDR2 YSYEKL. The CDR3, as DNA: TGCGCCAGCAGCTTGCGGGAGACAGGGGGAGCACCCTATAATTCACCCCTCCACTTT. It is translated as CASSLRETGGAPYNSPLHF.

The chain links TRBV3-1 (or the pseudogene TRBV3-2) to TRBJ2-7; D uncertain. Trimming pared 1 base from V and 1 base from J, leaving 8 bases between. The CDR3 contains 14 residues. Germline values: CDR1 LGHDT, CDR2 YNNKEL (reference sequence). The DNA of the CDR3 is TGTGCCAGCAGCCAAGTCCCGGATTCCTACGAGCAGTACTTC. It codes for CASSQVPDSYEQYF.

This clone was picked up one time. The V and J genes are TRBV6-5 and TRBJ2-7; possibly TRBD1 for D (6 bases). The V end was cut by 3 bases, the J end by 3 bases, with 9 bases between. The germline gives CDR1 MNHEY, CDR2 SVGAGI. The CDR3 consists of 13 residues. CDR3 nucleotide sequence: TGTGCCAGCAGTTATGACAGGAGCTACGAGCAGTACTTC. Encoded protein: CASSYDRSYEQYF.

The chain has TRBV30 and TRBJ1-2; D gene uncertain. Germline CDR1 reads GTSNPN; CDR2 reads SVGIG (reference sequence). The CDR3 extends over 12 amino acids. V gave up 4 bases and J gave up 4 bases, with 10 bases separating them. CDR3 DNA sequence: TGTGCCTGGAATCGGGCCAGCTATGGCTACACCTTC. Translating it yields CAWNRASYGYTF.

This chain connects TRBV4-1 to TRBJ2-1; 7 bases are shared with TRBD2. The length of the CDR3 is 16 residues. Per germline, CDR1 MGHRA and CDR2 YSYEKL. Trimming removed 1 base from V and 1 base from J; junction bases left unmatched: 4. The CDR3 is CASSQVAGESYNEQFF. CDR3 coding DNA: TGCGCCAGCAGCCAAGTTGCGGGAGAGTCCTACAATGAGCAGTTCTTC.

A few counts support this clone. The chain employs TRBV24-1 and TRBJ2-3, with TRBD1 as a possible D gene (5 bases). The CDR3 is made up of 13 amino acids. Germline CDR1 and CDR2: KGHDR and SFDVKD. The V end lost 9 bases, the J end lost 4 bases, and 13 bases lay between the germline ends. The CDR3 sequence: CATQGENADTQYF. The CDR3 bases are TGTGCCACCCAGGGTGAAAATGCAGATACGCAGTATTTT.

The genes are TRBV30 and TRBJ1-3, with 9 bases fitting TRBD1. The CDR3 loop spans 18 amino acids. The V gene end was trimmed by 8 bases and the J gene end by 1 base; junction bases not matched to a gene: 18. Germline V CDR1 and CDR2: GTSNPN, SVGIG (reference sequence). For the CDR3, the DNA is TGTGCCCGATCCAGGGACAGGGATTCCCTTGGGTCTGGAAACACCATATATTTT. Translated: CARSRDRDSLGSGNTIYF.

This chain joins TRBV5-6 and TRBJ1-4, with D maybe TRBD1 (6 bases). Looked up from germline, CDR1 is SGHDT and CDR2 is YYEEEE. There are 18 residues in the CDR3. V dropped 0 bases and J dropped 0 bases, with 15 bases sitting between them. The CDR3 loop is CASSLARGSFATNEKLFF. The CDR3 DNA reads as TGTGCCAGCAGCTTGGCCAGGGGCTCCTTTGCAACTAATGAAAAACTGTTTTTT. The entire variable domain, with the rest obtained from reference TRBV5-6 and TRBJ1-4, is as follows: DAGVTQSPTHLIKTRGQQVTLRCSPKSGHDTVSWYQQALGQGPQFIFQYYEEEERQRGNFPDRFSGHQFPNYSSELNVNALLLGDSALYLCASSLARGSFATNEKLFFGSGTQLSVL.

This sequence joins TRBV6-1 and TRBJ1-2; possibly TRBD1 for D (5 bases). CDR1 is MNHNS, CDR2 SASEGT, per germline. The CDR3 is 15 amino acids. V was pared by 2 bases and J by 4 bases, with 14 bases between. The CDR3: CASSEFGTAIYGYTF. The CDR3, as DNA: TGTGCCAGCAGTGAATTCGGGACGGCCATCTATGGCTACACCTTC.

This chain links TRBV5-8 with TRBJ2-1, with a possible D match to TRBD1 (5 bases). The CDR3 is 15 amino acids. The V and J ends lost 1 base and 0 bases respectively, with 8 bases between them. CDR1 SGHTS and CDR2 YDEGEE come from the germline V gene. CDR3 residues: CASSLSQGSYNEQFF. DNA for the CDR3: TGTGCCAGCAGCTTGTCTCAGGGCTCCTACAATGAGCAGTTCTTC.

The chain recombines TRBV28 with TRBJ2-1; D is perhaps TRBD2 (6 bases). The CDR3 has 13 residues. Trimming shortened V by 2 bases and J by 7 bases, and 9 bases separated the two germline ends. Germline assignment: CDR1 MDHEN and CDR2 SYDVKM. CDR3: CASSLGGANEQFF. The CDR3 coding sequence is TGTGCCAGCAGTTTAGGCGGGGCGAATGAGCAGTTCTTC.

This clone was observed once. The chain couples TRBV11-2 to TRBJ2-5, with no clear D. The CDR3 consists of 12 residues. Per the germline V gene, CDR1 is SGHAT and CDR2 is FQNNGV. V shed 5 bases and J shed 0 bases, with 4 bases lying between them. The chain's CDR3 is CASSGDQETQYF. CDR3 bases: TGTGCCAGCAGCGGGGACCAAGAGACCCAGTACTTC. The whole variable domain, filled in from reference TRBV11-2 and TRBJ2-5, reads EAGVAQSPRYKIIEKRQSVAFWCNPISGHATLYWYQQILGQGPKLLIQFQNNGVVDDSQLPKDRFSAERLKGVDSTLKIQPAKLEDSAVYLCASSGDQETQYFGPGTRLLVL.

The chain couples TRBV9 to TRBJ1-2; 7 nucleotides align to TRBD1. The germline V gene has CDR1 SGDLS and CDR2 YYNGEE. The CDR3 runs 17 residues. V lost 3 bases to trimming and J lost 4 bases; unmatched junction nucleotides: 15. The CDR3 region is CASSAGHGQQGIYGYTF. The CDR3 DNA reads as TGTGCCAGCAGCGCAGGCCATGGACAACAGGGGATCTATGGCTACACCTTC.

This clone was observed a few times. The gene calls are TRBV15 and TRBJ1-5; perhaps TRBD1 as D (6 bases). V was shortened by 2 bases and J by 3 bases, with 11 bases between the two germline ends. The length of the CDR3 is 15 residues. Germline CDR1 and CDR2: LNHNV and YYDKDF (reference sequence). The CDR3 sequence: CATSRIQGINQPQHF. As DNA, the CDR3 is TGTGCCACCAGCAGAATTCAGGGGATCAATCAGCCCCAGCATTTT.

This clone was found once. The chain recombines TRBV6-2 or TRBV6-3 with TRBJ1-6; D gene ambiguous. The germline gives CDR1 MNHEY, CDR2 SVGEGT. CDR3 length equals 15 residues. The V end lost 4 bases, the J end lost 14 bases, and 21 bases lay between the germline ends. DNA of the CDR3: TGTGCCAGCAGTTCTCCTTCCGGATCCCCTTATACCCTCCACTTT. Translated, it gives CASSSPSGSPYTLHF.

The V and J genes are TRBV9 and TRBJ1-2; D possibly corresponds to TRBD1 (6 bases). The V end lost 0 bases, the J end lost 8 bases, and 20 bases lay between the germline ends. CDR3 size: 16 residues. Germline-derived CDR1 and CDR2 are SGDLS and YYNGEE. For the CDR3, the DNA is TGTGCCAGCAGCGTAGGTCGGGGGGGCCATGACTGGGGCTACACCTTC. Translated, it gives CASSVGRGGHDWGYTF.

Comments on this clone: The same CDR3 can be traced to other DNA sequences in this sample. The chain combines TRBV7-9 with TRBJ1-2; D not certain. Germline loops: CDR1 SEHNR, CDR2 FQNEAQ (reference sequence). The CDR3 has 12 residues. The germline V and J ends were trimmed by 1 base and 4 bases, with 4 bases remaining between them. This CDR3 is CASSLGVYGYTF. The CDR3, as DNA: TGTGCCAGCAGCTTAGGGGTCTATGGCTACACCTTC. Using reference TRBV7-9 and TRBJ1-2 for the parts outside the CDR3, the full variable domain is DTGVSQNPRHKITKRGQNVTFRCDPISEHNRLYWYRQTLGQGPEFLTYFQNEAQLEKSRLLSDRFSAERPKGSFSTLEIQRTEQGDSAMYLCASSLGVYGYTFGSGTRLTVV.

The chain is built from TRBV7-3 and TRBJ1-5; possibly TRBD1 for D (6 bases). The germline V and J ends were trimmed by 5 bases and 0 bases, with 14 bases remaining between them. The germline gives CDR1 SGHTA, CDR2 FQGTGA. The CDR3 has 16 residues. The CDR3 is CASSPDRFNSNQPQHF. As DNA, the CDR3 is TGTGCCAGCAGCCCGGACAGATTCAATAGCAATCAGCCCCAGCATTTT.